This TCR beta chain was recorded in a study of cytomegalovirus exposure and HLA in healthy donors. Study-wide background: An analysis done earlier identified about 120 million unique TCR beta sequences from around 180 million T cells. Falling in the Caucasian-associated ancestry cluster were approximately 84% of 398 genotyped donors.

The CDR3 loop spans 16 amino acids. CDR1 and CDR2 from the germline V gene are SGHNT and YYREEE (reference sequence). V was clipped by 4 bases and J by 6 bases; unmatched bases: 10. Whole-study findings and limits: In a later analysis, TCR beta V- and J-gene trimming was associated with a missense DCLRE1C variant. Analyzed later, most CMV-associated TCR beta chains appeared HLA-restricted.

Regarding this clone: Its specificity is unknown.

Primers included in the PCR were 60 Vbeta and 13 Jbeta primers. Profiled with immunoSEQ multiplex PCR; TCRdb holds only in-frame clones, not every one. The table includes around 150,000 clones, 60% to 85% detected once. Sequencing was carried out using PBMCs. The receptor comes from a woman in her thirties or forties in good health and CMV-seronegative. The chain has TRBV5-4 and TRBJ2-2; 9 bases are a match to TRBD2. The CDR3 DNA reads TGTGCCAGCAGCCCTCGGGCTAGCGGGGAGGCCGGGGAGCTGTTTTTT. Its protein is CASSPRASGEAGELFF.